Below, one TCR beta chain is given with its context. This sample's time point: patch test 1, 2 weeks after DPC sensitization. Described treatment: therapeutic diphenylcyclopropenone sensitization with weekly scalp DPC. Ahead of each patch test application, blood was drawn. This sample was taken from a study of human T cells and chemical hapten exposure. Study information: Sensitization was performed using 2% DPC on an approximately 2 cm by approximately 2 cm upper inner arm skin site.

Germline V CDR1 and CDR2: MDHEN, SYDVKM. V was cut by 6 bases and J by 3 bases, with 7 bases left in between. There are 12 residues in the CDR3. In TCRdb, the RACE reads were re-called with MiXCR into one record per CDR3 protein. This sample yields around 150,000 distinct CDR3 sequences, of which roughly 15% are seen a single time; approximately 1.5% belongs to the top ten. The sample in question was whole blood, obtained in connection with sensitization to the hapten diphenylcyclopropenone (DPC). The clonotype was recovered from a woman aged 25 to 39 with alopecia areata. Some clones in this sample may be carry-over from other donors' samples. The V and J genes are TRBV28 and TRBJ2-3; possible D gene TRBD1, 6 bases. The CDR3 DNA reads TGTGCCAGCAGCGGACAGACAGATACGCAGTATTTT. Encoded protein: CASSGQTDTQYF.